The next 8 T cell receptor beta chains were all read from a single sample in a study of vaccination effects on CD4 cells after COVID-19. Some clones are missing from TCRdb's copy, which holds only in-frame ones; the method was immunoSEQ multiplex PCR. The table has fewer than 35,000 clones, around 70% seen once. Around day 10 of culture, CD4+ T cells were separated out. These receptors are not linked to any known antigen. Sequencing used CD4+ T cells from PBMCs cultured without peptide, obtained before COVID-19 vaccination. Receptors were obtained from a human donor who received a COVID-19 vaccine.

CDR3 residues: CASSQGQGILNYGYTF. In nucleotides, the CDR3 is TGTGCCAGCAGCCAAGGGCAGGGGATCCTTAACTATGGCTACACCTTC. The V call is TRBV3-1 (or the pseudogene TRBV3-2), the J call TRBJ1-2; perhaps TRBD1 as D (6 bases). V was trimmed by 1 base and J by 1 base, leaving 13 bases between them. The CDR3 is made up of 16 amino acids. Germline CDR1 reads LGHDT; CDR2 reads YNNKEL (reference sequence).

This chain joins TRBV7-6 and TRBJ1-2, with D possibly being TRBD1 (6 bases). V was trimmed by 3 bases and J by 5 bases, leaving 19 bases between them. The germline gives CDR1 SGHVS, CDR2 FNYEAQ. This CDR3 comprises 16 residues. In nucleotides, the CDR3 is TGTGCCAGCAGCTTGGGGCTCGGGGGCCCTGGGTATGGCTACACCTTC. Its protein product is CASSLGLGGPGYGYTF.

The gene calls are TRBV11-2 and TRBJ1-4, with 7 bases aligning to TRBD1. The CDR3 sequence is 13 residues long. Germline loops: CDR1 SGHAT, CDR2 FQNNGV. Trimming at V came to 2 bases and at J to 10 bases, leaving 4 bases not matched to a gene. The CDR3, as DNA: TGTGCCAGCAGCTTATCGGGACAGTTAAAACTGTTTTTT. As protein: CASSLSGQLKLFF. The variable domain in full, completed from reference TRBV11-2 and TRBJ1-4, reads EAGVAQSPRYKIIEKRQSVAFWCNPISGHATLYWYQQILGQGPKLLIQFQNNGVVDDSQLPKDRFSAERLKGVDSTLKIQPAKLEDSAVYLCASSLSGQLKLFFGSGTQLSVL.

This chain connects TRBV7-2 to TRBJ1-2; 11 bases fit TRBD1. This CDR3 region has 14 residues. The J segment lost 2 bases and the V segment lost 4 bases, leaving 0 bases of the junction unmatched. Per germline, CDR1 SGHTA and CDR2 FQGNSA. DNA of the CDR3: TGTGCCAGCAGCTGGGACAGGGGGAACTATGGCTACACCTTC. It codes for CASSWDRGNYGYTF.

V usage is TRBV6-5 and J usage is TRBJ1-6, with D hard to call. The CDR3 is 12 residues long. From germline, CDR1 is MNHEY and CDR2 SVGAGI. With 7 bases removed from V and 10 bases from J, the gap between germline ends came to 11 bases. The chain's CDR3 is CASTLSDSPLHF. In DNA, the CDR3 is TGTGCCAGCACTCTAAGTGACTCACCCCTCCACTTT.

There are a few counts of this clone. CDR3 DNA: TGTGCCAGCAGCTTAGTGGAATCTGGAAACACCATATATTTT. Protein sequence: CASSLVESGNTIYF. J is TRBJ1-3 and V is TRBV7-9, with D hard to call. Germline loops: CDR1 SEHNR, CDR2 FQNEAQ (reference sequence). V was cut by 1 base and J by 1 base, with 5 bases left in between. The CDR3 contains 14 residues.

By proportion, this clone is medium-sized (0.01 to 0.1%). This chain uses TRBV7-8 with TRBJ1-2; D uncertain. This CDR3 has 18 residues. Per the germline V gene, CDR1 is SGHVS and CDR2 is FQNEAQ. V lost 5 bases, J lost 0 bases, and 22 bases lay in between. In DNA form, the CDR3 reads TGTGCCAGCAGCCTTACGTCCCTTGCTGGCAGTACTAACTATGGCTACACCTTC. It is translated as CASSLTSLAGSTNYGYTF.

This rearrangement joins TRBV6-5 to TRBJ2-7; no reliable D call. CDR3 length: 13 amino acids. CDR1 MNHEY and CDR2 SVGAGI come from the germline V gene. With 6 bases removed from V and 4 bases from J, the gap between germline ends came to 13 bases. For the CDR3, the DNA is TGTGCCAGCAGGGCGGCACGAATTTACGAGCAGTACTTC. Translating it yields CASRAARIYEQYF.